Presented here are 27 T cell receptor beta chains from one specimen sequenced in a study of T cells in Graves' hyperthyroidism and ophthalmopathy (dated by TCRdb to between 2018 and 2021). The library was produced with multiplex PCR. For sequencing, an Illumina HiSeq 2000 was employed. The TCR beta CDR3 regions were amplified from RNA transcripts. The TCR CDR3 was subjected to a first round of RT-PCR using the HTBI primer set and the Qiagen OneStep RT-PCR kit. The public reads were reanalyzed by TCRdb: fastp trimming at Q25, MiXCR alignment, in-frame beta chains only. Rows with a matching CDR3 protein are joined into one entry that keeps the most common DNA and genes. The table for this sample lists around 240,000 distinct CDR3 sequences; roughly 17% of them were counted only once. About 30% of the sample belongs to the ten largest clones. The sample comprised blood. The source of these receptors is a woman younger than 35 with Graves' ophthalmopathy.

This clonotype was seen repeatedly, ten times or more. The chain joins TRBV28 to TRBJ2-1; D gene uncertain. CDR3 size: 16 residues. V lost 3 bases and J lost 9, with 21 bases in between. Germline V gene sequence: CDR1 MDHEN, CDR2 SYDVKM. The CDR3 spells CASSFSAFVFGGEQFF. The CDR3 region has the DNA TGTGCCAGCAGTTTTTCGGCCTTCGTTTTCGGCGGTGAGCAGTTCTTC.

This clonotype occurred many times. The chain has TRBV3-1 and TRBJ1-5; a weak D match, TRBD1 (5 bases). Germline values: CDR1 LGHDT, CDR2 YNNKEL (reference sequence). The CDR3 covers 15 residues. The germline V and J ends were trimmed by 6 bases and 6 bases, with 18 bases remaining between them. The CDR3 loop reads CASSPGDGFGQPQHF. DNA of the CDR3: TGTGCCAGCAGTCCTGGGGACGGATTCGGTCAGCCCCAGCATTTT. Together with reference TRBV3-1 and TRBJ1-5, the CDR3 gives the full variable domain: DTAVSQTPKYLVTQMGNDKSIKCEQNLGHDTMYWYKQDSKKFLKIMFSYNNKELIINETVPNRFSPKSPDKAHLNLHINSLELGDSAVYFCASSPGDGFGQPQHFGDGTRLSIL.

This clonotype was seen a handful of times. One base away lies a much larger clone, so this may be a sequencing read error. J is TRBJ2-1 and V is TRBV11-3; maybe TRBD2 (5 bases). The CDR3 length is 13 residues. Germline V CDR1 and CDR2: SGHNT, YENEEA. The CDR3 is CASSTGVYNGQFF. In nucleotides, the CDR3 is TGTGCCAGCAGCACCGGGGTTTACAATGGGCAGTTCTTC. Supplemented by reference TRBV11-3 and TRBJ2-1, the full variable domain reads EAGVVQSPRYKIIEKKQPVAFWCNPISGHNTLYWYLQNLGQGPELLIRYENEEAVDDSQLPKDRFSAERLKGVDSTLKIQPAELGDSAVYLCASSTGVYNGQFFGPGTRLTVL.

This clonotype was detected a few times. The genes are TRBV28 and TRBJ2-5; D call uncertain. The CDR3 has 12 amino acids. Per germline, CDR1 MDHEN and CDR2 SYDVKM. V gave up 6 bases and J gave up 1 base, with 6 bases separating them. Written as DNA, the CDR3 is TGTGCCAGCAGAGTGACCCAAGAGACCCAGTACTTC. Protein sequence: CASRVTQETQYF. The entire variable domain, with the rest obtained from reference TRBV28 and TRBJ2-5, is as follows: DVKVTQSSRYLVKRTGEKVFLECVQDMDHENMFWYRQDPGLGLRLIYFSYDVKMKEKGDIPEGYSVSREKKERFSLILESASTNQTSMYLCASRVTQETQYFGPGTRLLVL.

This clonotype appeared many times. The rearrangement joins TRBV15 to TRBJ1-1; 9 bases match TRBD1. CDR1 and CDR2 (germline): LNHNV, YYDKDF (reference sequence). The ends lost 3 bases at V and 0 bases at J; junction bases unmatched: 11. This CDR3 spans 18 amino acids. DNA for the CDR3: TGTGCCACCAGCAGGAAGGACAGGGGAAACGGGATGAACACTGAAGCTTTCTTT. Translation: CATSRKDRGNGMNTEAFF. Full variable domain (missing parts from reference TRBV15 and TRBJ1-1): DAMVIQNPRYQVTQFGKPVTLSCSQTLNHNVMYWYQQKSSQAPKLLFHYYDKDFNNEADTPDNFQSRRPNTSFCFLDIRSPGLGDTAMYLCATSRKDRGNGMNTEAFFGQGTRLTVV.

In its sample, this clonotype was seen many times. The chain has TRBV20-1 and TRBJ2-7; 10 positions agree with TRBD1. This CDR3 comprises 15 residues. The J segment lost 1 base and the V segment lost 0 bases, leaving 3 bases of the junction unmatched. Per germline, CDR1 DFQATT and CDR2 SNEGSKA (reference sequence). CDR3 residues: CSARDRDRGSYEQYF. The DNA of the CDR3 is TGCAGTGCTAGAGACCGGGACAGGGGATCCTACGAGCAGTACTTC.

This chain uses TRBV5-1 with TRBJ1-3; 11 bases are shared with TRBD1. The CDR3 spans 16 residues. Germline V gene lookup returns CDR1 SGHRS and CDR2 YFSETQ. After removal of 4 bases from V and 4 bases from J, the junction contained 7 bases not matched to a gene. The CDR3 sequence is CASSPGTGGRGNTIYF. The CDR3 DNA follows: TGCGCCAGCAGCCCGGGGACAGGGGGAAGAGGAAACACCATATATTTT.

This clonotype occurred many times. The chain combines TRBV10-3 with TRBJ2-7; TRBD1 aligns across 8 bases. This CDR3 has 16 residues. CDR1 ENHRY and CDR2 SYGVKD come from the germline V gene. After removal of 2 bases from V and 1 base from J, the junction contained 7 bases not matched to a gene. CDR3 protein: CAISEGTGGISYEQYF. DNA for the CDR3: TGTGCCATCAGTGAGGGGACAGGCGGTATTTCCTACGAGCAGTACTTC.

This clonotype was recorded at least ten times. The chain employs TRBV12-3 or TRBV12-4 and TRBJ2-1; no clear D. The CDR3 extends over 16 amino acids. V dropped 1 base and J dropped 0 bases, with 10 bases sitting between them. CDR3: CASSLVYLSSYNEQFF. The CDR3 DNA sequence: TGTGCCAGCAGTTTAGTCTACCTCAGCTCCTACAATGAGCAGTTCTTC.

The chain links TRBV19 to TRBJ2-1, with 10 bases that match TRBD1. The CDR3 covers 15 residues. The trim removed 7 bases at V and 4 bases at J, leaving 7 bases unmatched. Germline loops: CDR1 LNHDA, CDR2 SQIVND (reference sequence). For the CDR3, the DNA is TGTGCCAGTATCGACAGGGGGCCATCGTACAATGAGCAGTTCTTC. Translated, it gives CASIDRGPSYNEQFF. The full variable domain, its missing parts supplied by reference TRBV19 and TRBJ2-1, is DGGITQSPKYLFRKEGQNVTLSCEQNLNHDAMYWYRQDPGQGLRLIYYSQIVNDFQKGDIAEGYSVSREKKESFPLTVTSAQKNPTAFYLCASIDRGPSYNEQFFGPGTRLTVL.

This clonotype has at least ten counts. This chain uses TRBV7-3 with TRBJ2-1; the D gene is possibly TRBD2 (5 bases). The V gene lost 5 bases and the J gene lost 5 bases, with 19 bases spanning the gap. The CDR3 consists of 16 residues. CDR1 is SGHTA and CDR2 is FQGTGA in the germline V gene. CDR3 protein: CASSPQSGDTDNEQFF. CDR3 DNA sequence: TGTGCCAGCAGCCCACAAAGCGGAGACACAGACAATGAGCAGTTCTTC.

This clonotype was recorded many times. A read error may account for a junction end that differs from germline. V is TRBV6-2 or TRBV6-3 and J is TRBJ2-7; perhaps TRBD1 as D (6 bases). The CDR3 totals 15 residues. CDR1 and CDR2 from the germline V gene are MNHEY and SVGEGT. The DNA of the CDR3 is TGTGCCAGCAGTAACTCTGAGACAGGCTCCTACGAGCAGTACTTC. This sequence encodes CASSNSETGSYEQYF.

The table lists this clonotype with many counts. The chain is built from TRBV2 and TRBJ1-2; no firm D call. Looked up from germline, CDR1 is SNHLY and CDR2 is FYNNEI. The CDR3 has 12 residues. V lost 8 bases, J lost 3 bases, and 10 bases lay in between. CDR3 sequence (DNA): TGTGCCAGCGCCTGGGTGGACTATGGCTACACCTTC. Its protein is CASAWVDYGYTF.

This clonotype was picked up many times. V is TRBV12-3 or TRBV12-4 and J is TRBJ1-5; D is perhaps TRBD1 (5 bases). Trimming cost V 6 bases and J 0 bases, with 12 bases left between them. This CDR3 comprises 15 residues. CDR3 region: CASRITGYSNQPQHF. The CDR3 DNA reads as TGTGCCAGCAGAATTACAGGTTATAGCAATCAGCCCCAGCATTTT.

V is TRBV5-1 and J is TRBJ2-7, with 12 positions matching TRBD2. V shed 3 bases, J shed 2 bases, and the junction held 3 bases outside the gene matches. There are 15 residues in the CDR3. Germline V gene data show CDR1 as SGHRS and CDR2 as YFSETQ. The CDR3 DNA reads TGCGCCAGCAGCTGGACTAGCGGGACGGCCTACGAGCAGTACTTC. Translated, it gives CASSWTSGTAYEQYF.

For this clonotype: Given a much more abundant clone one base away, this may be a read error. The CDR3 DNA sequence: TGTGCCAGCAAGGAGGGGGGGAACTATGGCTACACCTTC. This sequence encodes CASKEGGNYGYTF. The gene calls are TRBV6-1 and TRBJ1-2, with D possibly being TRBD1 (6 bases). The V gene lost 7 bases and the J gene lost 2 bases, with 11 bases spanning the gap. In germline, CDR1 is MNHNS, CDR2 SASEGT. CDR3 length equals 13 residues.

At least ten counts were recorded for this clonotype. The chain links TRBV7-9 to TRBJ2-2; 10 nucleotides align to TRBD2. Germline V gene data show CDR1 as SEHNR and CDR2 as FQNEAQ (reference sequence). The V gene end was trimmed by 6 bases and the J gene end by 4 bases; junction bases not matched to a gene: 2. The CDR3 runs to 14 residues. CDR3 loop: CASRASGSTGELFF. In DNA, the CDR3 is TGTGCCAGCAGGGCTAGCGGGAGCACCGGGGAGCTGTTTTTT.

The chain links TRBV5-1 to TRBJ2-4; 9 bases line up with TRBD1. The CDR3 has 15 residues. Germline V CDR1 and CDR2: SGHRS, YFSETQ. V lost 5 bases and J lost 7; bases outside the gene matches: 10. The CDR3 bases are TGCGCCAGCAGAGAGGGGACAGGGAGGAGTAACATTCAGTACTTC. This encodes CASREGTGRSNIQYF.

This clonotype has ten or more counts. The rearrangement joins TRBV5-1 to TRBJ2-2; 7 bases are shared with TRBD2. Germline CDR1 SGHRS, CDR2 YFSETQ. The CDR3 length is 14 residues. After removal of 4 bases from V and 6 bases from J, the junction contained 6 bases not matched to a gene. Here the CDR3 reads CASSLGGTSGELFF. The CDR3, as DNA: TGCGCCAGCAGCCTGGGAGGGACGTCCGGGGAGCTGTTTTTT.

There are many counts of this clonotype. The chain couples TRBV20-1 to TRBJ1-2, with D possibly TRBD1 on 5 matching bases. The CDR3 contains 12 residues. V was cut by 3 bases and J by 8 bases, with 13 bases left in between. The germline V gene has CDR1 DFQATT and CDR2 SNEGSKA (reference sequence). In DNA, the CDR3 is TGCAGTGCTAGCCCCCCGGGGCAAGGCTACACCTTC. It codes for CSASPPGQGYTF.

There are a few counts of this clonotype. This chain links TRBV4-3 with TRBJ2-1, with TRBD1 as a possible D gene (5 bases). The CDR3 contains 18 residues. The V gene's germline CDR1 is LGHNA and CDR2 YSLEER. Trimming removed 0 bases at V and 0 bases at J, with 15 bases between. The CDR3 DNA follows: TGCGCCAGCAGCCAAGAACCAGGGTACCCCCCCTCCTACAATGAGCAGTTCTTC. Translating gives CASSQEPGYPPSYNEQFF.

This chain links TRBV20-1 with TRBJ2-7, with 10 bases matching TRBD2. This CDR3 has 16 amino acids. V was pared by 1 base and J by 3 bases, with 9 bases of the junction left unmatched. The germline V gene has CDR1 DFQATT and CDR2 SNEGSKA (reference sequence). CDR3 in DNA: TGCAGTGCTAGAGGGAAGCGGGGGGGGAAGAACTACGAGCAGTACTTC. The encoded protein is CSARGKRGGKNYEQYF.

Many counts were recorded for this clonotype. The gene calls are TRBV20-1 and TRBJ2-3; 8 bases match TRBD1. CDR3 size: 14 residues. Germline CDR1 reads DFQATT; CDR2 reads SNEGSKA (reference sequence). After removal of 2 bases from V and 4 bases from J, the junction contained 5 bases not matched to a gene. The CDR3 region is CSARRQGASDTQYF. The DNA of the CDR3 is TGCAGTGCTAGAAGGCAGGGGGCTTCAGATACGCAGTATTTT.

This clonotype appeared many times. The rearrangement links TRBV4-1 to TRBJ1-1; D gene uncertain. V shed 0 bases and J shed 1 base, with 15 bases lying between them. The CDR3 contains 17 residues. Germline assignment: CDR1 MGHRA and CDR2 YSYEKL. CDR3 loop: CASSQDPPGPTNTEAFF. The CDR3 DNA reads TGCGCCAGCAGCCAAGACCCACCTGGACCGACGAACACTGAAGCTTTCTTT.

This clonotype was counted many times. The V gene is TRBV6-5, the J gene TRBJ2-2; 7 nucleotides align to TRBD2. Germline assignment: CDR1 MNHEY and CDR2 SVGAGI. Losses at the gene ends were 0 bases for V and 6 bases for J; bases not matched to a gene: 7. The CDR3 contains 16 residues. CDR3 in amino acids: CASSYSVAGGPGELFF. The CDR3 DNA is TGTGCCAGCAGTTACTCGGTAGCGGGCGGACCCGGGGAGCTGTTTTTT.

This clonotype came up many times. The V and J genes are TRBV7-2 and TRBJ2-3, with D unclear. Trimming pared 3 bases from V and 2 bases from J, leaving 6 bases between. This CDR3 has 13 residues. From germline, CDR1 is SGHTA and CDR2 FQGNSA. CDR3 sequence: CASSFANTDTQYF. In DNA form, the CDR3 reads TGTGCCAGCAGCTTCGCAAACACAGATACGCAGTATTTT.

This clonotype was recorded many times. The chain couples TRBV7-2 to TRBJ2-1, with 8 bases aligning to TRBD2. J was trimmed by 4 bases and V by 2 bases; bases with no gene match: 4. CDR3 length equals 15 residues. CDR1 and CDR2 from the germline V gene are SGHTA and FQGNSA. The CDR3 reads CASSLSAGGYNEQFF. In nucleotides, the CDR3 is TGTGCCAGCAGCTTATCGGCGGGGGGATACAATGAGCAGTTCTTC.